This section outlines one T cell receptor beta chain sequence together with its context. The target antigen is unknown. This specimen comes from a study of cytomegalovirus exposure and HLA in healthy donors. General observations from the study: Other equally common chains were less clonally expanded than HLA-associated TCR beta chains, a later analysis showed.

With 60 Vbeta and 13 Jbeta primers, the PCR was carried out. Measured with immunoSEQ multiplex PCR; TCRdb has only the in-frame clones, and not every one. The data show 120,000 or so clones, roughly 15% seen once. Trimming took off 0 bases at V and 1 base at J, with 10 bases between the two ends. From germline, CDR1 is SGHDN and CDR2 FVKESK. The CDR3 length is 15 residues. The chain joins TRBV14 to TRBJ2-7, with D uncertain. This receptor was obtained from a female donor in good health and CMV-seropositive. Sequencing used PBMCs. This chain's CDR3 is CASSQEARLSYEQYF. The DNA of the CDR3 is TGTGCCAGCAGCCAAGAGGCCAGACTTTCCTACGAGCAGTACTTC.